This paragraph covers one T cell receptor beta chain sequence. Losses at the gene ends were 1 base for V and 3 bases for J; bases not matched to a gene: 7. The CDR3 contains 18 residues. Germline V gene sequence: CDR1 SGHTA, CDR2 FQGTGA. These data originate in a study of blood T cell repertoires in COVID-19. Background on the study: The origin of the acute and convalescent COVID-19 samples was the United States, Italy and Spain. Sample material is recorded as cDNA or gDNA derived from T cells, B-cell-depleted T cells, or PBMCs.

Methods used by the authors: Amplification with reference gene primers provided the estimates of nucleated cell counts. Here immunoSEQ multiplex PCR was the method, and the copy in TCRdb shows in-frame clones only, minus some. V and J calls and clone size are as listed in that table; D and trimming were resolved from the DNA. The repertoire has about 120,000 clones, roughly nine tenths of them found once; the top ten carry around 3.8%. The chain is built from TRBV7-3 and TRBJ2-1, with TRBD2 matching over 12 bases. The TCR comes from a man aged 45-65 years with active COVID-19. Sequencing used peripheral blood. CDR3 in DNA: TGTGCCAGCAGCTTAATGTCTAGCGGGGGGGCCCTCTACAATGAGCAGTTCTTC. Translation: CASSLMSSGGALYNEQFF.